This T cell receptor (beta chain) was identified during a study of cytomegalovirus exposure and HLA in healthy donors. Study-level points and caveats: There were reportedly fewer N-insertions in an Asian-associated ancestry cluster than the roughly 700-donor mean, in a later analysis. In vitro assays verified that three CMV-associated chains recognized CMV antigens specifically. The availability of immune exposure information extended only to CMV serostatus. A later analysis associated some 16,000 TCR beta sequences with HLA alleles at a 0.05 false discovery rate.

PCR was performed using 60 Vbeta and 13 Jbeta primers. The protocol was immunoSEQ multiplex PCR, while the TCRdb copy is restricted to in-frame clones and leaves out a portion. The sample lists 40,000 to 55,000 clones; around 82% were seen once. This clone appeared once. Its antigen is not known. The CDR3 has 14 amino acids. The V gene lost 5 bases and the J gene lost 3 bases, with 13 bases spanning the gap. Germline assignment: CDR1 SQVTM and CDR2 ANQGSEA. The chain joins TRBV29-1 to TRBJ1-4, with D unresolved. The sequencing input was PBMCs. This receptor was obtained from a man aged 25-40 years in good health and CMV-seropositive. CDR3 sequence (DNA): TGCAGCGTTCCCCGGGGAGGGTCTAATGAAAAACTGTTTTTT. Its protein is CSVPRGGSNEKLFF.